The 2 T cell receptor beta chains listed next were all sequenced from one sample in a study of identical twins. Using its own MiXCR run on the 5' RACE reads, TCRdb lists one record per CDR3 protein. Here the sample spans 1.5 million to 2 million distinct CDR3 sequences, roughly 35% being singletons. Input material: cord blood. The receptors come from a newborn girl in good health.

This chain uses TRBV30 with TRBJ1-2, with 8 bases identical to TRBD1. This CDR3 is 13 amino acids long. V was pared by 3 bases and J by 6 bases, with 6 bases of the junction left unmatched. Germline V gene data show CDR1 as GTSNPN and CDR2 as SVGIG (reference sequence). The CDR3 loop is CAWRSRGRDGYTF. The CDR3 nucleotides are TGTGCCTGGAGGTCCAGGGGGCGAGATGGCTACACCTTC.

This chain connects TRBV11-2 to TRBJ2-1; no definite D call. V shed 0 bases and J shed 8 bases, with 14 bases lying between them. There are 15 residues in the CDR3. The germline V gene encodes CDR1 SGHAT and CDR2 FQNNGV. The CDR3: CASSLEASGFYEQFF. As DNA, the CDR3 is TGTGCCAGCAGCTTAGAGGCTAGTGGCTTCTATGAGCAGTTCTTC.